Listed here are 18 T cell receptor beta chains from one sample, sequenced in a study of shared clonotypes between healthy human individuals. Generated by immunoSEQ multiplex PCR, the TCRdb table keeps only in-frame clones and is missing some. The data show approximately 2.5 million clones, more than 80% seen once. The sequenced material came from naive CD4+ T cells sorted from blood. Indicated subset: CD45RA+ positively selected. These receptors all stem from a man younger than 35 in good health.

CDR3 in amino acids: CASSTGAVFNSPLHF. The CDR3 DNA reads TGCGCCAGCAGTACCGGGGCCGTGTTTAATTCACCCCTCCACTTT. J is TRBJ1-6 and V is TRBV5-1; weak D call: TRBD1 (5 bases). Trimming removed 5 bases from V and 6 bases from J, with 15 bases in between. In germline, CDR1 is SGHRS, CDR2 YFSETQ. The length of the CDR3 is 15 residues.

The V and J genes are TRBV11-2 and TRBJ1-2; the match to TRBD1 covers 8 bases. CDR3 size: 15 residues. With 2 bases clipped from V and 8 bases from J, the junction kept 10 bases outside the gene matches. The germline gives CDR1 SGHAT, CDR2 FQNNGV. CDR3 nucleotide sequence: TGTGCCAGCAGCTTAAGCTTTGGACAGGGTGCGGGCTACACCTTC. Protein product: CASSLSFGQGAGYTF.

This clone has a single count. V gene TRBV27 combines with J gene TRBJ2-3; D gene unclear. Germline CDR1 is MNHEY and CDR2 is SMNVEV (reference sequence). The ends were cut back, 6 bases at V and 0 bases at J, with 13 bases in the middle. The CDR3 extends over 15 amino acids. CDR3 amino acids: CASRQVSGSTDTQYF. The DNA for the CDR3 is TGTGCCAGCAGGCAAGTCTCGGGCAGCACAGATACGCAGTATTTT.

The sample holds one count of this clone. V and J are TRBV4-3 and TRBJ2-7; D may be TRBD1 (5 bases). V was pared by 0 bases and J by 4 bases, with 10 bases between. Looked up from germline, CDR1 is LGHNA and CDR2 is YSLEER. CDR3 length: 14 residues. This CDR3 is CASSQEIGAYEQYF. The CDR3, as DNA: TGCGCCAGCAGCCAAGAAATAGGGGCTTACGAGCAGTACTTC.

The chain carries TRBV7-2 and TRBJ2-2, with 10 bases lining up with TRBD1. Germline V gives CDR1 SGHTA, CDR2 FQGNSA. V gave up 3 bases and J gave up 6 bases; unmatched junction bases: 4. This CDR3 is built from 15 residues. In DNA form, the CDR3 reads TGTGCCAGCAGCTTGGGACAGGGGAGGGCCGGGGAGCTGTTTTTT. Protein product: CASSLGQGRAGELFF.

The chain is built from TRBV5-4 and TRBJ1-2; TRBD1 matches 7 bases. The CDR3 loop spans 17 amino acids. Trimming at V came to 4 bases and at J to 0 bases, leaving 12 bases not matched to a gene. The V gene's germline CDR1 is SGHNT and CDR2 YYREEE (reference sequence). This chain's CDR3 is CASSPGQDELANYGYTF. CDR3 bases: TGTGCCAGCAGCCCAGGACAGGACGAACTAGCTAACTATGGCTACACCTTC. Complete variable domain (other parts from reference TRBV5-4 and TRBJ1-2): ETGVTQSPTHLIKTRGQQVTLRCSSQSGHNTVSWYQQALGQGPQFIFQYYREEENGRGNFPPRFSGLQFPNYSSELNVNALELDDSALYLCASSPGQDELANYGYTFGSGTRLTVV.

The rearrangement uses TRBV7-9 and TRBJ2-3; 7 positions match TRBD2. The ends lost 4 bases at V and 3 bases at J; junction bases unmatched: 4. This CDR3 has 14 amino acids. Germline lookup yields CDR1 SEHNR and CDR2 FQNEAQ (reference sequence). For the CDR3, the DNA is TGTGCCAGCAGCTCAGCGGGGAAGACAGATACGCAGTATTTT. Amino acids: CASSSAGKTDTQYF.

The CDR3 bases are TGCGCCAGCAGCTACCGGACAGACTTCCTGAGCACAGATACGCAGTATTTT. Residues: CASSYRTDFLSTDTQYF. The rearrangement links TRBV5-1 to TRBJ2-3; TRBD1 is a possible D gene (6 bases). The germline gives CDR1 SGHRS, CDR2 YFSETQ. The CDR3 loop spans 17 amino acids. Deletions cut 3 bases from V and 0 bases from J, with 17 bases between.

The chain is built from TRBV29-1 and TRBJ2-3; D tentatively fits TRBD1 or TRBD2 (5 bases each). The V and J ends lost 5 bases and 6 bases respectively, with 15 bases between them. CDR3 size: 13 residues. The germline gives CDR1 SQVTM, CDR2 ANQGSEA. CDR3 nucleotides: TGCAGCGTTTCTAAGGGGACGGGCGATACGCAGTATTTT. Residues: CSVSKGTGDTQYF.

This clone was found once. The sample has other DNA sequences that encode this CDR3 too. The CDR3: CASSVRGYEQYF. For the CDR3, the DNA is TGTGCCAGCAGCGTTAGGGGCTACGAGCAGTACTTC. This sequence joins TRBV2 and TRBJ2-7; TRBD1 is a possible D gene (5 bases). Germline V gene lookup returns CDR1 SNHLY and CDR2 FYNNEI. The CDR3 runs 12 residues. V lost 6 bases and J 3 bases, leaving 9 bases between the germline ends.

This clone has a single count. The chain carries TRBV10-3 and TRBJ2-7; 7 bases agree with TRBD2. CDR3 length: 14 amino acids. V shed 11 bases and J 4 bases; nucleotides not matched to a gene: 14. The germline V gene encodes CDR1 ENHRY and CDR2 SYGVKD. CDR3: CASRGGLQNYEQYF. The CDR3 nucleotides read TGTGCCTCAAGGGGAGGGCTACAAAATTACGAGCAGTACTTC.

This sequence joins TRBV6-5 and TRBJ1-2; 8 bases fit TRBD1. CDR3 size: 14 residues. The germline CDR1 and CDR2 sequences are MNHEY and SVGAGI. The V and J ends lost 6 bases and 6 bases, in that order; junction bases with no gene match: 9. CDR3 DNA sequence: TGTGCCAGCAGACGCGGACAGGGTGGCGATGGCTACACCTTC. Translating it yields CASRRGQGGDGYTF.

The chain has TRBV11-2 and TRBJ2-1; D not resolved. Germline CDR1 and CDR2: SGHAT and FQNNGV. The CDR3 length is 15 residues. The V end was cut by 0 bases, the J end by 5 bases, with 11 bases between. The CDR3 sequence: CASSLERVSNNEQFF. CDR3 in DNA: TGTGCCAGCAGCTTAGAAAGAGTGTCAAACAATGAGCAGTTCTTC.

V is TRBV6-6 and J is TRBJ2-7; tentative D call: TRBD1 (6 bases). The CDR3 sequence is 13 residues long. Between the trimmed V and J ends, which lost 8 bases and 4 bases, there was a span of 15 bases. The germline V gene has CDR1 MNHNY and CDR2 SVGAGI (reference sequence). CDR3 bases: TGTGCCAGCTGTTGGGGCAGGGGTTACGAGCAGTACTTC. It encodes CASCWGRGYEQYF.

Points on this clone: Other DNA sequences of this sample code for an identical CDR3. The chain carries TRBV11-2 and TRBJ1-5; D possibly corresponds to TRBD1 (5 bases). This CDR3 has 15 residues. With 0 bases removed from V and 3 bases from J, the gap between germline ends came to 9 bases. Germline assignment: CDR1 SGHAT and CDR2 FQNNGV. The CDR3 coding sequence is TGTGCCAGCAGCTTAGATTCAGGGCACAATCAGCCCCAGCATTTT. Translating it yields CASSLDSGHNQPQHF. The full variable domain, completed using reference TRBV11-2 and TRBJ1-5, is EAGVAQSPRYKIIEKRQSVAFWCNPISGHATLYWYQQILGQGPKLLIQFQNNGVVDDSQLPKDRFSAERLKGVDSTLKIQPAKLEDSAVYLCASSLDSGHNQPQHFGDGTRLSIL.

The chain uses TRBV9 and TRBJ1-5; D not certain. The germline V gene encodes CDR1 SGDLS and CDR2 YYNGEE. Trimming cost V 0 bases and J 5 bases, with 6 bases left between them. This CDR3 comprises 13 residues. The CDR3 coding sequence is TGTGCCAGCAGCGTAGATCGTTATCAGCCCCAGCATTTT. It translates to CASSVDRYQPQHF.

The chain recombines TRBV2 with TRBJ1-1, with no clear D. Germline CDR1 reads SNHLY; CDR2 reads FYNNEI. The V gene lost 8 bases and the J gene lost 1 base, with 8 bases spanning the gap. The CDR3 has 12 amino acids. The chain's CDR3 is CASVLTNTEAFF. DNA for the CDR3: TGTGCCAGCGTCCTTACGAACACTGAAGCTTTCTTT.

A remark on this clone: Other DNA sequences in the same sample also yield this CDR3. The CDR3 protein is CASSLGTSQETQYF. CDR3 in DNA: TGTGCCAGCAGCTTAGGGACTAGTCAAGAGACCCAGTACTTC. The chain is built from TRBV7-6 and TRBJ2-5, with 7 nucleotides matching TRBD2. This CDR3 is built from 14 residues. CDR1 SGHVS and CDR2 FNYEAQ come from the germline V gene. The ends lost 1 base at V and 2 bases at J; junction bases unmatched: 1.